This paragraph covers one TCR beta chain sequence. After removal of 11 bases from V and 5 bases from J, the junction contained 7 bases not matched to a gene. CDR1 is MNHEY and CDR2 is SMNVEV in the germline V gene (reference sequence). The CDR3 is made up of 12 amino acids. This specimen belongs to a study of graft-versus-host responses after intestinal transplantation. Study background: Once they had received anti-thymocyte globulin induction, all recipients took tacrolimus and steroids for about three years.

Regarding the study as a whole: High graft-versus-host to host-versus-graft T cell clonal ratios marked allografts of patients with graft-donor macrochimerism.

Produced via immunoSEQ multiplex PCR; TCRdb's table is partial and in-frame only. This table holds a few thousand clones, approximately 31% found once. Roughly 200,000 CFSE-labeled responder cells were plated with roughly 200,000 irradiated, violet-dye-labeled stimulator cells. Post-reaction sorting isolated proliferating CFSE-low CD3+CD4+ and CD3+CD8+ responders. The V gene is TRBV27, the J gene TRBJ1-1; 8 nucleotides match TRBD1. The sequence came from a human patient who was an organ donor for intestinal transplantation. Specimen: alloreactive CD8+ T cells from a mixed lymphocyte reaction culture, collected before transplantation. Stated subset: CFSE-low proliferating T cells sorted from approximately six-day pre-transplant mixed lymphocyte reaction (GvH or HvG direction). CDR3 coding DNA: TGTGCCTCCGGACAGGGAGGTACTGAAGCTTTCTTT. It translates to CASGQGGTEAFF.